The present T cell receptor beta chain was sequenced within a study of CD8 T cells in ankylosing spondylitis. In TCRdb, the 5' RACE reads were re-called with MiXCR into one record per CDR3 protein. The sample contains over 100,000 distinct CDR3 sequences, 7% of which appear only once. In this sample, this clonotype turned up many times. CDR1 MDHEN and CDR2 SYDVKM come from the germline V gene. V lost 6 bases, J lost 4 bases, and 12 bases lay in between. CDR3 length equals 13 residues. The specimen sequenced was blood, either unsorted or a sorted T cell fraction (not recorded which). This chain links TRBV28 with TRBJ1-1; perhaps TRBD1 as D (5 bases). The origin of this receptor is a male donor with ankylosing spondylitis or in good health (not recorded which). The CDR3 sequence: CASSRKRGTEAFF. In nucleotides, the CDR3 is TGTGCCAGCAGCCGAAAGAGGGGCACTGAAGCTTTCTTT.